This is a list of T cell receptor beta chains from one sample in a study of blood T cell repertoires in COVID-19. Data came from immunoSEQ multiplex PCR; TCRdb stores just in-frame clones and leaves some out. The sample lists hundreds of thousands of clones, around 90% occurring once. Input material: PBMCs or T cells enriched from blood (not recorded which). The receptors were gathered from a man younger than 40 who had been exposed to COVID-19. CDR3s include the opening cysteine and the closing phenylalanine or tryptophan. A D gene is named only where the DNA matches it firmly. Clone size appears in some rows only: once, few, many, or a class for an expanded clone.

J gene | V gene | clone size | D gene | CDR3 DNA | CDR3 protein
TRBJ2-7 | TRBV5-1 | NA | TRBD1 | TGCGCCAGCAGCTATGCCGGGACAGACTCCTACGAGCAGTACTTC | CASSYAGTDSYEQYF
TRBJ2-3 | TRBV7-2 | NA | NA | TGTGCCAGCAGCTTAGGGGCTAGCCCAGATACGCAGTATTTT | CASSLGASPDTQYF
TRBJ2-2 | TRBV4-3 | NA | NA | TGCGCCAGCAGCCAAGGGACAGAGTCCGGGGAGCTGTTTTTT | CASSQGTESGELFF
TRBJ2-2 | TRBV11-2 | once | TRBD2 | TGTGCCAGCAGCCAATTGCGGGGGTACGGGGAGCTGTTTTTT | CASSQLRGYGELFF
TRBJ1-1 | TRBV10-1 | few | TRBD1 | TGCGCCAGCAGTGATCCGGGACAGGCAAACACTGAAGCTTTCTTT | CASSDPGQANTEAFF
TRBJ2-3 | TRBV14 | few | NA | TGTGCCAGCAGCCACCTTAGCCCCCCAGATACGCAGTATTTT | CASSHLSPPDTQYF
TRBJ1-1 | TRBV19 | NA | NA | TGTGCCAGTAGCTCAGACAGCAACACTGAAGCTTTCTTT | CASSSDSNTEAFF
TRBJ2-5 | TRBV18 | once | NA | TGTGCCAGCTCACTCCTTCCCCCGGGAGCACAAGAGACCCAGTACTTC | CASSLLPPGAQETQYF
TRBJ1-2 | TRBV5-1 | NA | TRBD1 | TGCGCCAGCAGCTTGGCCGGGACAGGCGCCAACTATGGCTACACCTTC | CASSLAGTGANYGYTF
TRBJ1-1 | TRBV11-1 | NA | NA | TGTGCCAGCAAATCATGGGGCGGAAAAAAAGCTTTCTTT | CASKSWGGKKAFF
TRBJ1-1 | TRBV13 | NA | NA | TGTGCCAGCAGCTCCCCCTCCAGGGGACCTGAAGCTTTCTTT | CASSSPSRGPEAFF
TRBJ2-5 | TRBV29-1 | NA | TRBD1 | TGCAGCGTTGATAGGTCGCAGGGGGTACAGGAGACCCAGTACTTC | CSVDRSQGVQETQYF
TRBJ1-1 | TRBV3-1/TRBV3-2 | NA | TRBD1 | TGTGCCAGCAGCCAAGATCATGGAAACAGGGGGCAAGATGAAGCTTTCTTT | CASSQDHGNRGQDEAFF
TRBJ1-3 | TRBV3-1/TRBV3-2 | NA | TRBD1 | TGTGCCAGCAGCCAGCGGACAGGCGTCTCTGGAAACACCATATATTTT | CASSQRTGVSGNTIYF
TRBJ2-2 | TRBV19 | few | TRBD2 | TGTGCCAGTAGTACCGATGTACTAGCGGGGGCGAACACCGGGGAGCTGTTTTTT | CASSTDVLAGANTGELFF
TRBJ1-2 | TRBV6-5 | NA | TRBD1 | TGTGCCAGCAGCCTACAGGGGCATGGCTACACCTTC | CASSLQGHGYTF
TRBJ2-1 | TRBV29-1 | NA | NA | TGCAGCGTTGAGGGGCCTAAGGAGCAGTTCTTC | CSVEGPKEQFF
TRBJ2-7 | TRBV10-2 | NA | TRBD1 | TGCGCCAGCAGTGAGGGGGGGACAGGGGGATACTACGAGCAGTACTTC | CASSEGGTGGYYEQYF
TRBJ2-7 | TRBV10-2 | NA | NA | TGCGCCAGCAGAAATACAGGTTGGGGAGGCGAGGGAGGTTACGAGCAGTACTTC | CASRNTGWGGEGGYEQYF
TRBJ2-4 | TRBV10-3 | NA | NA | TGTGCCACCGGGATGGAGGGGGCCAAAAACATTCAGTACTTC | CATGMEGAKNIQYF
TRBJ2-4 | TRBV6-2/TRBV6-3 | NA | NA | TGTGCCAGCAGTTACCGAACTAGTGGCGAAAACATTCAGTACTTC | CASSYRTSGENIQYF
TRBJ2-7 | TRBV19 | NA | NA | TGTGCCAGTAGTATAGATCGGCGGGGGCTCTCCTACGAGCAGTACTTC | CASSIDRRGLSYEQYF
TRBJ1-6 | TRBV12-3/TRBV12-4 | NA | NA | TGTGCCAGCAAAAGGGGCTTAGGGTCCCTCCACTTT | CASKRGLGSLHF
TRBJ1-6 | TRBV18 | NA | TRBD1 | TGTGCCAGCTCATCCTCGACAGGGGTCAAGTCACCCCTCCACTTT | CASSSSTGVKSPLHF
TRBJ1-1 | TRBV10-3 | once | NA | TGTGCCATCAGTGAGTCGATTCAAGACAGGTTGAACACTGAAGCTTTCTTT | CAISESIQDRLNTEAFF
TRBJ2-3 | TRBV23-1 | NA | TRBD2 | TGCGCCAGCAGTCACTCCGGGATTAGCGGGGAAGGGGATACGCAGTATTTT | CASSHSGISGEGDTQYF
TRBJ2-1 | TRBV4-2 | NA | NA | TGTGCCAGCAGCCCGGACAGATACAATGAGCAGTTCTTC | CASSPDRYNEQFF
TRBJ1-5 | TRBV3-1/TRBV3-2 | NA | NA | TGTGCCAGCAGCTATGGCGGAAATCAGCCCCAGCATTTT | CASSYGGNQPQHF
TRBJ2-4 | TRBV27 | NA | NA | TGTGCCAGCAGTTTCCGGGACAACAACATTCAGTACTTC | CASSFRDNNIQYF
TRBJ1-4 | TRBV29-1 | few | TRBD1 | TGCAGCGTTCTGACAGGGGGGAATGAAAAACTGTTTTTT | CSVLTGGNEKLFF
TRBJ2-1 | TRBV29-1 | once | TRBD2 | TGCAGCGTTGAAGTACTAGCGGGCAATGAGCAGTTCTTC | CSVEVLAGNEQFF
TRBJ2-3 | TRBV2 | few | TRBD2 | TGTGCCAGCAGCAAGCGGGGGGGCGAAGATACGCAGTATTTT | CASSKRGGEDTQYF
TRBJ1-1 | TRBV19 | NA | NA | TGTGCCAGTATGCGTTCGGGACAAGACTTGAACACTGAAGCTTTCTTT | CASMRSGQDLNTEAFF
TRBJ2-3 | TRBV13 | NA | TRBD2 | TGTGCCAGCAGCCTAGCGGGGGTGGGCACAGATACGCAGTATTTT | CASSLAGVGTDTQYF
TRBJ1-3 | TRBV30 | NA | NA | TGTGCCTGGAGTGATTCCGGGGCTGGAAACACCATATATTTT | CAWSDSGAGNTIYF
TRBJ2-1 | TRBV7-2 | NA | NA | TGTGCCAGCAGCTTACACATCGACAATGAGCAGTTCTTC | CASSLHIDNEQFF
TRBJ1-4 | TRBV5-6 | NA | NA | TGTGCCAGCAGCTTGTTGACATACTCAACTAATGAAAAACTGTTTTTT | CASSLLTYSTNEKLFF
TRBJ1-1 | TRBV29-1 | NA | TRBD1 | TGCAGCGTTGCGCTAAGACAGGGGACGACTGAAGCTTTCTTT | CSVALRQGTTEAFF
TRBJ1-2 | TRBV6-5 | NA | NA | TGTGCCAGCAGCCGCGACAGAAAGGGCTACACCTTC | CASSRDRKGYTF
TRBJ1-1 | TRBV5-4 | NA | TRBD1 | TGTGCCAGCAGCTTTCCCGGACAGGCACCCGCCCTTGGGGCTTTCTTT | CASSFPGQAPALGAFF
TRBJ2-2 | TRBV3-1/TRBV3-2 | NA | NA | TGTGCCAGCAGCCAAGAGTCGACAAGGGGGACCGGGGAGCTGTTTTTT | CASSQESTRGTGELFF
TRBJ1-2 | TRBV18 | NA | NA | TGTGCCAGCTCACCAGCCCTCGACGGAGCCGGCTATGGCTACACCTTC | CASSPALDGAGYGYTF
TRBJ2-1 | TRBV4-2 | NA | TRBD2 | TGTGCCAGCAGCCAGGACAACGGGGGGGGCGATGAGCAGTTCTTC | CASSQDNGGGDEQFF
TRBJ2-2 | TRBV5-4 | NA | NA | TGTGCCAGCAGCTACAGGGTTAGGACCGGGGAGCTGTTTTTT | CASSYRVRTGELFF
TRBJ2-1 | TRBV30 | NA | TRBD1 | TGTGCCTGGAGTCCCTCGGACAGGAGATACAATGAGCAGTTCTTC | CAWSPSDRRYNEQFF
TRBJ2-7 | TRBV5-4 | NA | NA | TGTGCCAGCAGCTTGGCCGGTCACTCCTACGAGCAGTACTTC | CASSLAGHSYEQYF
TRBJ2-3 | TRBV9 | once | TRBD2 | TGTGCCAGCAGCCCTTTGGCGGGGGGTACAGATACGCAGTATTTT | CASSPLAGGTDTQYF
TRBJ1-5 | TRBV7-9 | NA | TRBD1 | TGTGCCAGCAGCTTAGCAACAGGGGGTATGAGCAATCAGCCCCAGCATTTT | CASSLATGGMSNQPQHF
TRBJ1-2 | TRBV28 | NA | NA | TGTGCCAGCAGTTCGGGTGTTAACTATGGCTACACCTTC | CASSSGVNYGYTF
TRBJ2-7 | TRBV9 | NA | TRBD1 | TGTGCCAGCAGCCCGCACTATCCGGGACAGTCCTACGAGCAGTACTTC | CASSPHYPGQSYEQYF
TRBJ2-3 | TRBV18 | NA | TRBD1 | TGTGCCAGCTCACCAGCAGGGGGAGCAGATACGCAGTATTTT | CASSPAGGADTQYF
TRBJ2-2 | TRBV29-1 | NA | NA | TGCAGCGTTGCACGGAGCAACACCGGGGAGCTGTTTTTT | CSVARSNTGELFF